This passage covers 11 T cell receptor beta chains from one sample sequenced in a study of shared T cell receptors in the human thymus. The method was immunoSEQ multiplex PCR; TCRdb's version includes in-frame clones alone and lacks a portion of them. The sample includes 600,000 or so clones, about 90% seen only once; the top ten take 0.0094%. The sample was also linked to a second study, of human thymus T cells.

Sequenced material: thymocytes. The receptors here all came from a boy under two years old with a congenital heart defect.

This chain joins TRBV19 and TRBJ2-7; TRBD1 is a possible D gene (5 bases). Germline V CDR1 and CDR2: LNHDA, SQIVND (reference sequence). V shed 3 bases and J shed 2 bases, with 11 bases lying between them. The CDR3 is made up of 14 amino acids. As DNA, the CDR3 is TGTGCCAGTAGTATTACAGGCCTGACCTACGAGCAGTACTTC. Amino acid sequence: CASSITGLTYEQYF.

The DNA of the CDR3 is TGCGCCAGCAGCCAAGACCGGTCAGGGGACGGCCCTGAAGCTTTCTTT. This gives the protein CASSQDRSGDGPEAFF. V gene TRBV4-1 combines with J gene TRBJ1-1, with TRBD1 as a possible D gene (6 bases). CDR3 length: 16 residues. CDR1 is MGHRA and CDR2 is YSYEKL in the germline V gene. V lost 0 bases to trimming and J lost 6 bases, with 17 bases between them.

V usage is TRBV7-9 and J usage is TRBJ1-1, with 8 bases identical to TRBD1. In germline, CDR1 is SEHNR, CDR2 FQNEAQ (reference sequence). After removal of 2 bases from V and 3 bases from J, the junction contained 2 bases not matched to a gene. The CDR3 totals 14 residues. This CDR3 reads CASSLMGQDTEAFF. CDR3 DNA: TGTGCCAGCAGCTTAATGGGACAGGACACTGAAGCTTTCTTT. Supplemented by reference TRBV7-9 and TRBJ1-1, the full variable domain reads DTGVSQNPRHKITKRGQNVTFRCDPISEHNRLYWYRQTLGQGPEFLTYFQNEAQLEKSRLLSDRFSAERPKGSFSTLEIQRTEQGDSAMYLCASSLMGQDTEAFFGQGTRLTVV.

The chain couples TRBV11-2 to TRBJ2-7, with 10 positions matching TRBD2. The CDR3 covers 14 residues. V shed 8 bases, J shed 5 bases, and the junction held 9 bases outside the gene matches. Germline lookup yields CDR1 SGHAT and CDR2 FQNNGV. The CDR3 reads CASRDERGGHEQYF. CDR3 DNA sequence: TGTGCCAGCCGCGACGAGCGGGGGGGCCACGAGCAGTACTTC.

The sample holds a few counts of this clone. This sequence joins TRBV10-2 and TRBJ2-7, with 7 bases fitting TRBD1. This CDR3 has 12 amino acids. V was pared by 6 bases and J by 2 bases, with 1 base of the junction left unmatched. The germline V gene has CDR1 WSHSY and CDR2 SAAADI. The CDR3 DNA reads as TGCGCCAGCAGCGACAGGGCCTACGAGCAGTACTTC. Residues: CASSDRAYEQYF.

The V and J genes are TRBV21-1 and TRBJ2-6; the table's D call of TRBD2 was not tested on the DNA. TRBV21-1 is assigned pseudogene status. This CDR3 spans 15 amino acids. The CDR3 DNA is TGTGCCAACAGAATCGGGTCGTCTGGGGCCAACGTCCTGACTTTC. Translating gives CANRIGSSGANVLTF.

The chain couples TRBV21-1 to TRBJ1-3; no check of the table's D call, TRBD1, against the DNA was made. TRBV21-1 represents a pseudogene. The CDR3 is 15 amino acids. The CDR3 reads CASSVQASSGNTIYF. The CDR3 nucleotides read TGTGCCAGCAGCGTACAGGCAAGCTCTGGAAACACCATATATTTT.

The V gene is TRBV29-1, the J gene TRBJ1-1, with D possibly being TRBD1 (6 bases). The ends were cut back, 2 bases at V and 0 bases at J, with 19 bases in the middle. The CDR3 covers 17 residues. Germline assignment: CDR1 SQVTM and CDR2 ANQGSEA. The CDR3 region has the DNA TGCAGCGTTGAAAAAGTACAGGGAGGGAGAGTGAACACTGAAGCTTTCTTT. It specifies CSVEKVQGGRVNTEAFF.

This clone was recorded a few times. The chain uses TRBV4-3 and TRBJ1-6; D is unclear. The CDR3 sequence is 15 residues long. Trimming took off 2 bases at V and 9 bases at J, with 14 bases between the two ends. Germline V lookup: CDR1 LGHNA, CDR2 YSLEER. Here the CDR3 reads CASSQRRAPGSPLHF. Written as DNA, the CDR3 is TGCGCCAGCAGCCAACGGCGGGCCCCGGGTTCACCCCTCCACTTT.

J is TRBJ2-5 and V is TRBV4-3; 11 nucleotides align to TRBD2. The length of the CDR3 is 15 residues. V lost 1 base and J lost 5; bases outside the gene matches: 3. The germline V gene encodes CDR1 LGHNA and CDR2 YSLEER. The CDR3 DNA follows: TGCGCCAGCAGCCAAGCACTAGCGGGAGTTGAGACCCAGTACTTC. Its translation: CASSQALAGVETQYF.

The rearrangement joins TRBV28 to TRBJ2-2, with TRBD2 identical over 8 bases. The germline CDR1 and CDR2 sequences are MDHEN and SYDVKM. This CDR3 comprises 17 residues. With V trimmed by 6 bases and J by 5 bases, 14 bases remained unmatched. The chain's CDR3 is CASSPLRGGLGTGELFF. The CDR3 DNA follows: TGTGCCAGCAGCCCCTTGCGTGGGGGACTAGGAACCGGGGAGCTGTTTTTT.